Each of the 3 T cell receptor beta chains below was sequenced from the same sample in a study of vaccination and CD4 T cells after COVID-19. With the Oncomine TCR Beta short-read assay, DNA from cultured CD4+ T cells was sequenced. TCRdb re-derived calls from the PCR reads in MiXCR, one entry per CDR3 protein. The sample yields around 15,000 distinct CDR3 sequences, about 53% seen once. The treatment: approximately 9-day PBMC culture with coronavirus spike peptide pools or control peptides (ViraFEST assay). These receptors have no identified antigens. The sequenced sample was CD4+ T cells from blood, cultured in vitro, obtained before SARS-CoV-2 vaccination. The origin of the receptors is a human donor who had recovered from COVID-19.

The J gene is TRBJ1-2, the V gene TRBV11-2; 8 nucleotides line up with TRBD1. Germline lookup yields CDR1 SGHAT and CDR2 FQNNGV. The CDR3 covers 15 residues. The V gene end was trimmed by 4 bases and the J gene end by 4 bases; junction bases not matched to a gene: 8. The CDR3 coding sequence is TGTGCCAGCAGCTCCTGGACAGGGCGGGCCTATGGCTACACCTTC. Its translation is CASSSWTGRAYGYTF.

The gene calls are TRBV6-2 or TRBV6-3 and TRBJ2-7, with TRBD2 identical over 11 bases. This CDR3 region has 15 residues. The ends lost 6 bases at V and 5 bases at J; junction bases unmatched: 9. The germline gives CDR1 MNHEY, CDR2 SVGEGT. The CDR3 region has the DNA TGTGCCAGCAGGCAACTAGCGGGGGATCGAGACGAGCAGTACTTC. Its protein is CASRQLAGDRDEQYF.

The rearrangement joins TRBV12-3 or TRBV12-4 to TRBJ1-5; D not resolved. Deletions cut 2 bases from V and 0 bases from J, with 5 bases between. The CDR3 has 14 residues. This chain's CDR3 is CASSLSNSNQPQHF. The CDR3 bases are TGTGCCAGCAGTTTATCAAATAGCAATCAGCCCCAGCATTTT.